These 20 T cell receptor beta chains share one sample of origin, sequenced in a study of blood T cell repertoires in COVID-19. Only in-frame clones appear in the TCRdb table, and some are missing; sequencing was by immunoSEQ multiplex PCR. The data contain roughly 250,000 clones, 82% of them singletons. The sample comprised peripheral blood. These receptors came from a woman of 80 years or more with acute or convalescent COVID-19.

This chain uses TRBV6-5 with TRBJ2-7; TRBD1 aligns across 9 bases. Germline CDR1 and CDR2: MNHEY and SVGAGI. The CDR3 consists of 13 residues. Trimming at V came to 7 bases and at J to 5 bases, leaving 6 bases not matched to a gene. The CDR3 reads CASIKGQGHEQYF. The CDR3 DNA sequence: TGTGCCAGCATCAAGGGACAGGGCCACGAGCAGTACTTC.

This chain joins TRBV5-5 and TRBJ1-2; tentative D call: TRBD1 (6 bases). Germline CDR1 is SGHKS and CDR2 is YYEKEE (reference sequence). The V end was cut by 4 bases, the J end by 2 bases, with 9 bases between. The CDR3 length is 13 residues. The CDR3 protein is CASSLGQNYGYTF. The CDR3 DNA follows: TGTGCCAGCAGCCTGGGACAAAACTATGGCTACACCTTC.

The chain couples TRBV2 to TRBJ2-7; possibly TRBD2 for D (8 bases). The ends were cut back, 7 bases at V and 5 bases at J, with 30 bases in the middle. The V gene's germline CDR1 is SNHLY and CDR2 FYNNEI. This CDR3 contains 18 residues. The CDR3 DNA sequence: TGTGCCAGCACCCCGGGACTAGGGACGGCAGGGGGGAAAAACGAGCAGTACTTC. Amino acid sequence: CASTPGLGTAGGKNEQYF.

The chain links TRBV15 to TRBJ1-4; D unclear. Germline assignment: CDR1 LNHNV and CDR2 YYDKDF (reference sequence). The CDR3 runs 13 residues. Trimming removed 0 bases from V and 8 bases from J, with 7 bases in between. Here the CDR3 DNA reads TGTGCCACCAGCAGAGATGTTTCAGAAAAACTGTTTTTT. Residues: CATSRDVSEKLFF.

This chain connects TRBV6-6 to TRBJ1-1, with TRBD1 matching over 9 bases. Germline CDR1 is MNHNY and CDR2 is SVGAGI (reference sequence). The CDR3 sequence is 15 residues long. Trimming cost V 2 bases and J 5 bases; bases outside gene matches: 6. DNA for the CDR3: TGTGCCAGCAGTTACATCGGACAGGGGACTACTGAAGCTTTCTTT. It encodes CASSYIGQGTTEAFF.

V and J are TRBV19 and TRBJ2-5; D possibly corresponds to TRBD2 (5 bases). CDR3 length: 10 residues. Germline V CDR1 and CDR2: LNHDA, SQIVND (reference sequence). The V end lost 7 bases, the J end lost 9 bases, and 9 bases lay between the germline ends. CDR3 residues: CASTLGAQYF. DNA for the CDR3: TGTGCCAGTACCCTCGGGGCCCAGTACTTC. Combining the CDR3 with reference TRBV19 and TRBJ2-5 gives the whole variable domain DGGITQSPKYLFRKEGQNVTLSCEQNLNHDAMYWYRQDPGQGLRLIYYSQIVNDFQKGDIAEGYSVSREKKESFPLTVTSAQKNPTAFYLCASTLGAQYFGPGTRLLVL.

This CDR3 reads CASSISGRTSTDTQYF. The DNA of the CDR3 is TGTGCCAGTAGTATATCCGGGAGGACTAGCACAGATACGCAGTATTTT. J is TRBJ2-3 and V is TRBV19; TRBD2 aligns across 7 bases. V gave up 2 bases and J gave up 0 bases; unmatched junction bases: 5. Germline CDR1 reads LNHDA; CDR2 reads SQIVND (reference sequence). CDR3 size: 16 residues.

Worth noting for this clone: Distinct nucleotide sequences in the sample also encode this CDR3. V is TRBV4-1 and J is TRBJ1-4, with a tentative D call TRBD1 (6 bases). Germline assignment: CDR1 MGHRA and CDR2 YSYEKL. Trimming left V 0 bases short and J 4 bases short, with 9 bases between. The length of the CDR3 is 15 residues. The CDR3 DNA is TGCGCCAGCAGCCAAGACGGGACATATAATGAAAAACTGTTTTTT. This sequence encodes CASSQDGTYNEKLFF.

A few counts support this clone. This sequence joins TRBV7-9 and TRBJ2-1; TRBD1 aligns across 9 bases. The CDR3 covers 14 residues. V was pared by 5 bases and J by 8 bases, with 7 bases of the junction left unmatched. The germline gives CDR1 SEHNR, CDR2 FQNEAQ (reference sequence). The CDR3 loop reads CASSARDRVHEQFF. DNA of the CDR3: TGTGCCAGCAGCGCCCGGGACAGGGTACATGAGCAGTTCTTC.

The V call is TRBV9, the J call TRBJ2-7, with D possibly TRBD1 on 5 matching bases. The CDR3 totals 15 residues. Germline CDR1 reads SGDLS; CDR2 reads YYNGEE. Trimming took off 0 bases at V and 0 bases at J, with 10 bases between the two ends. The CDR3 sequence is CASSVGQTGSYEQYF. For the CDR3, the DNA is TGTGCCAGCAGCGTAGGACAGACCGGCTCCTACGAGCAGTACTTC.

V gene TRBV18 combines with J gene TRBJ2-3; 8 positions match TRBD1. V dropped 6 bases and J dropped 3; count of bases not matched to a gene: 8. CDR1 is KGHSH, CDR2 LQKENI, per germline. The CDR3 loop spans 15 amino acids. The CDR3 loop is CASSEDRVGTDTQYF. The CDR3, as DNA: TGTGCCAGCTCCGAGGACAGGGTTGGGACAGATACGCAGTATTTT.

The chain links TRBV5-5 to TRBJ1-1; 7 bases are a match to TRBD1. The CDR3 has 14 residues. V lost 5 bases, J lost 4 bases, and 8 bases stayed unmatched. Germline V gene data show CDR1 as SGHKS and CDR2 as YYEKEE (reference sequence). CDR3 in DNA: TGTGCCAGCAGATGGGACAGCCTGATCACTGAAGCTTTCTTT. Its protein product is CASRWDSLITEAFF.

The chain combines TRBV9 with TRBJ2-7; 8 bases are shared with TRBD1. The length of the CDR3 is 15 residues. V lost 4 bases to trimming and J lost 4 bases; unmatched junction nucleotides: 10. Looked up from germline, CDR1 is SGDLS and CDR2 is YYNGEE. CDR3 region: CASSPHGQGEYEQYF. CDR3 coding DNA: TGTGCCAGCAGCCCTCACGGACAGGGTGAATACGAGCAGTACTTC.

V usage is TRBV4-3 and J usage is TRBJ1-6; D not resolved. Germline V lookup: CDR1 LGHNA, CDR2 YSLEER. The CDR3 is made up of 16 amino acids. V was clipped by 3 bases and J by 0 bases, with 9 bases between them. This CDR3 is CASSQRYSSYNSPLHF. CDR3 DNA sequence: TGCGCCAGCAGCCAGCGCTATAGCTCCTATAATTCACCCCTCCACTTT.

In DNA, the CDR3 is TGTGCCAGCAGCAGACGACTAGCGCCCTACAATGAGCAGTTCTTC. Protein product: CASSRRLAPYNEQFF. The chain employs TRBV5-8 and TRBJ2-1; 8 nucleotides line up with TRBD2. V was clipped by 4 bases and J by 2 bases; unmatched bases: 5. Germline CDR1 is SGHTS and CDR2 is YDEGEE. The CDR3 covers 15 residues.

This clone was seen a few times. The chain is built from TRBV4-3 and TRBJ1-2; D perhaps matches TRBD1 (6 bases). The CDR3 runs to 13 residues. Germline V gene lookup returns CDR1 LGHNA and CDR2 YSLEER. The ends were cut back, 4 bases at V and 6 bases at J, with 12 bases in the middle. The CDR3 nucleotides are TGCGCCAGCAGCCTAGAGCAGGGGAATGGCTACACCTTC. The encoded protein is CASSLEQGNGYTF.

V usage is TRBV4-3 and J usage is TRBJ2-7, with TRBD1 identical over 10 bases. This CDR3 region has 15 residues. The V gene's germline CDR1 is LGHNA and CDR2 YSLEER. Trimming removed 2 bases from V and 5 bases from J; junction bases left unmatched: 6. CDR3 sequence reads: CASSQQFGTGDEQYF. CDR3 DNA: TGCGCCAGCAGCCAACAGTTCGGGACAGGGGACGAGCAGTACTTC.

The rearrangement joins TRBV7-8 to TRBJ2-3, with 9 bases identical to TRBD2. CDR1 and CDR2 from the germline V gene are SGHVS and FQNEAQ. After removal of 4 bases from V and 12 bases from J, the junction contained 5 bases not matched to a gene. CDR3 length equals 12 residues. In nucleotides, the CDR3 is TGTGCCAGCAGCTCAGCGGGAGGAAGTCAGTATTTT. Its protein is CASSSAGGSQYF.

This rearrangement joins TRBV5-4 to TRBJ1-1, with D perhaps TRBD1 (5 bases). V was shortened by 1 base and J by 1 base, with 5 bases between the two germline ends. This CDR3 has 13 amino acids. Germline V CDR1 and CDR2: SGHNT, YYREEE (reference sequence). The CDR3 reads CASSLQGNTEAFF. CDR3 coding DNA: TGTGCCAGCAGCTTGCAGGGGAACACTGAAGCTTTCTTT.

This clone appeared a single time. The CDR3 bases are TGTGCCAGCAGCTTAGTAGGGACTAGCCGATACAATGAGCAGTTCTTC. Amino acid sequence: CASSLVGTSRYNEQFF. The chain combines TRBV7-2 with TRBJ2-1; 9 bases map to TRBD2. Losses at the gene ends were 1 base for V and 4 bases for J; bases not matched to a gene: 5. CDR1 and CDR2 (germline): SGHTA, FQGNSA. CDR3 size: 16 residues.